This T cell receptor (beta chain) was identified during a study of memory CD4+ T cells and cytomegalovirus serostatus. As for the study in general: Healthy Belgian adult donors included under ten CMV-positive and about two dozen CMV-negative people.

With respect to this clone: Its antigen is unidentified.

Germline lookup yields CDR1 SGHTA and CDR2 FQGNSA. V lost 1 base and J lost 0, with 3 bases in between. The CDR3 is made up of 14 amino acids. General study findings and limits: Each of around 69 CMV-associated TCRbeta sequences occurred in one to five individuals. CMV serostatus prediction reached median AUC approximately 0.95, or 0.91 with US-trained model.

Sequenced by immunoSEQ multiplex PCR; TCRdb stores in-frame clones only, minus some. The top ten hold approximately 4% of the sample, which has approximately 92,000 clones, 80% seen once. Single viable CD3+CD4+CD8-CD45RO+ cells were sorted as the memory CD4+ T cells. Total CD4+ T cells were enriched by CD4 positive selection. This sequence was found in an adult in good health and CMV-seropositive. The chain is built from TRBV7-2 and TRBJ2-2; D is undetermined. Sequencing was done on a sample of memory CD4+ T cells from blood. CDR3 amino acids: CASSLVANTGELFF. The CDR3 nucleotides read TGTGCCAGCAGCTTAGTGGCGAACACCGGGGAGCTGTTTTTT.